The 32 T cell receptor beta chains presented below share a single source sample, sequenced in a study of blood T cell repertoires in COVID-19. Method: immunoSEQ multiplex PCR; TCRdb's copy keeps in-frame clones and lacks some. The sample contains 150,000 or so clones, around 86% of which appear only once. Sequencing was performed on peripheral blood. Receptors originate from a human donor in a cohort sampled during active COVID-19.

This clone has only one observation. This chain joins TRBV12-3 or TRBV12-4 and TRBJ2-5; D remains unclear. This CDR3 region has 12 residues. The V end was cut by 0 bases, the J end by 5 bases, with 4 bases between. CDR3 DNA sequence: TGTGCCAGCAGTTTAGCCTCGGAGACCCAGTACTTC. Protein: CASSLASETQYF.

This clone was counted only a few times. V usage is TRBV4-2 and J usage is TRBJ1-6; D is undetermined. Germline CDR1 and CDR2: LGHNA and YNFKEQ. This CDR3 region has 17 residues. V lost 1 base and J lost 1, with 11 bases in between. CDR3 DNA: TGTGCCAGCAGCCAAGCCCTCGGGAAATCCTATAATTCACCCCTCCACTTT. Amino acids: CASSQALGKSYNSPLHF.

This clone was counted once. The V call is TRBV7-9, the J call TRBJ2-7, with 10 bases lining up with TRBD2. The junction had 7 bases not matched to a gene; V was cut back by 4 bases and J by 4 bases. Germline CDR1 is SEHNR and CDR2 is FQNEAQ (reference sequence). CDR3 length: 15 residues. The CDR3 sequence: CASSSSGTSAYEQYF. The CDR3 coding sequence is TGTGCCAGCAGCTCCTCCGGGACTAGCGCGTACGAGCAGTACTTC.

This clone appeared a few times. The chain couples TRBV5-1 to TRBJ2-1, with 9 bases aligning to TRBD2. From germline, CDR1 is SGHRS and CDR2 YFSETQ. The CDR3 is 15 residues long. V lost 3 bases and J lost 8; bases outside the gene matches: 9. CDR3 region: CASSYLAGASDEQFF. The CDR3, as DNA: TGCGCCAGCAGCTACTTAGCGGGGGCATCCGATGAGCAGTTCTTC. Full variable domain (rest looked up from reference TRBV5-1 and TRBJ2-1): KAGVTQTPRYLIKTRGQQVTLSCSPISGHRSVSWYQQTPGQGLQFLFEYFSETQRNKGNFPGRFSGRQFSNSRSEMNVSTLELGDSALYLCASSYLAGASDEQFFGPGTRLTVL.

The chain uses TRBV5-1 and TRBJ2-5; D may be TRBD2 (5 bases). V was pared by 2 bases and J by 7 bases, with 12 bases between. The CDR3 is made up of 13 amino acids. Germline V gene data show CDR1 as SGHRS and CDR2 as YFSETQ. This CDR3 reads CASSFDKAGTQYF. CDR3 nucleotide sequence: TGCGCCAGCAGCTTTGACAAGGCGGGGACCCAGTACTTC.

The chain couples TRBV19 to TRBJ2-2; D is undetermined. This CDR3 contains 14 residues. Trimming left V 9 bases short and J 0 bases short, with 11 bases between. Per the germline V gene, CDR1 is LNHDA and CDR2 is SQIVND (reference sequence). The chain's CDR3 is CASQQNTNTGELFF. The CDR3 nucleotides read TGTGCCAGCCAACAGAACACGAACACCGGGGAGCTGTTTTTT.

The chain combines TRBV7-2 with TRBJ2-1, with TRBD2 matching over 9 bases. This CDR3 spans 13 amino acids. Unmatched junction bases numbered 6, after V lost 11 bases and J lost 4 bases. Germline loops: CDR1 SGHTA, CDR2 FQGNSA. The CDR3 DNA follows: TGTGCCCTGACTAGCGGACCTTACAATGAGCAGTTCTTC. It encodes CALTSGPYNEQFF.

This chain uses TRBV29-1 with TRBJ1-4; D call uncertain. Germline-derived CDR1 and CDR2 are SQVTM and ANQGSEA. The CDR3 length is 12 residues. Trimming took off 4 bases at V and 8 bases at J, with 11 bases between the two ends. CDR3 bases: TGCAGCGTTGGGGCAGAGGGAGAAAAACTGTTTTTT. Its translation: CSVGAEGEKLFF.

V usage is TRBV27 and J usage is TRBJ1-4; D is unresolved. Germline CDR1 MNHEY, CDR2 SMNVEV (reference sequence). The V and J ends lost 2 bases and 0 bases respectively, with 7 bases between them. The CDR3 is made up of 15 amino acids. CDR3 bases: TGTGCCAGCAGTTTAATGGCCGCAACTAATGAAAAACTGTTTTTT. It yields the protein CASSLMAATNEKLFF.

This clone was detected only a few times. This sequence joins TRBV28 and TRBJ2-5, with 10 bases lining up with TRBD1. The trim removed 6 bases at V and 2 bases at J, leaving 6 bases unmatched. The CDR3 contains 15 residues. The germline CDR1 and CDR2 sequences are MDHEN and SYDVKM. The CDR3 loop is CASRQTGGGQETQYF. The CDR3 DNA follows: TGTGCCAGCAGACAGACAGGGGGCGGACAAGAGACCCAGTACTTC.

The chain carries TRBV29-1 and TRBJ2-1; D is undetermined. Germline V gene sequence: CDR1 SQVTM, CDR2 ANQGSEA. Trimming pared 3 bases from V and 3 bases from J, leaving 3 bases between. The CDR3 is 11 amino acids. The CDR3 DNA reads TGCAGCGTTGACGGCTACAATGAGCAGTTCTTC. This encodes CSVDGYNEQFF.

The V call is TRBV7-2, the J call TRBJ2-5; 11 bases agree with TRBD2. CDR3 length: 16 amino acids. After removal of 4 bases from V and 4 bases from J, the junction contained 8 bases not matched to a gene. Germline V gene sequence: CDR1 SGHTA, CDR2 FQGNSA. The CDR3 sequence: CASSYSGRAGGETQYF. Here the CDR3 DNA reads TGTGCCAGCAGCTATAGCGGGAGGGCAGGTGGAGAGACCCAGTACTTC.

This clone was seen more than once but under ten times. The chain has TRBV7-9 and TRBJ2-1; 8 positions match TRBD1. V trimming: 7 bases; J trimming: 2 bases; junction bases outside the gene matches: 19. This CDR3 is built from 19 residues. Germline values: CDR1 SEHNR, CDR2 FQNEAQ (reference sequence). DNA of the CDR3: TGTGCCAGCAATGGCCGCGGACAGGGTGGGCTAGAAACCTACAATGAGCAGTTCTTC. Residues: CASNGRGQGGLETYNEQFF.

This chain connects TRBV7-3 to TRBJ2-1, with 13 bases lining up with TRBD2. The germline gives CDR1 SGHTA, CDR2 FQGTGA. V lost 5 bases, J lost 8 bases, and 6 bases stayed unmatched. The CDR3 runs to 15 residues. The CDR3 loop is CASSTGLAGADEQFF. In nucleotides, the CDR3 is TGTGCCAGCAGCACTGGACTAGCGGGAGCAGATGAGCAGTTCTTC. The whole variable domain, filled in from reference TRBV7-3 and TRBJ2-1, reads GAGVSQTPSNKVTEKGKYVELRCDPISGHTALYWYRQSLGQGPEFLIYFQGTGAADDSGLPNDRFFAVRPEGSVSTLKIQRTERGDSAVYLCASSTGLAGADEQFFGPGTRLTVL.

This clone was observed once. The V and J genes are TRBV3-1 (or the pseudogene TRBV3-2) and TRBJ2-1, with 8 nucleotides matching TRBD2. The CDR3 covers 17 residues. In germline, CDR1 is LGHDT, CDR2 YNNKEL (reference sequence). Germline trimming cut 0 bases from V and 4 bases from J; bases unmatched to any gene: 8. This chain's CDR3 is CASSQESSGRRYNEQFF. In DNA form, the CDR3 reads TGTGCCAGCAGCCAAGAAAGCAGCGGGAGAAGGTACAATGAGCAGTTCTTC.

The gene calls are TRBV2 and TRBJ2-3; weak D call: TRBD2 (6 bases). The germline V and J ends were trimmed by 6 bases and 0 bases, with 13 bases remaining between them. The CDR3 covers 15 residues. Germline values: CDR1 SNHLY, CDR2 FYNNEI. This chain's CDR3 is CASSVRLASTDTQYF. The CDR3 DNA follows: TGTGCCAGCAGCGTTCGTCTAGCGAGCACAGATACGCAGTATTTT.

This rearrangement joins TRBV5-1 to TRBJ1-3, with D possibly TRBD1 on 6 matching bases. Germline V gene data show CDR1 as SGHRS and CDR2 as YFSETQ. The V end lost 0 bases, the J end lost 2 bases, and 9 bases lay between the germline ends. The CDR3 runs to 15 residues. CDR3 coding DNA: TGCGCCAGCAGCTTGGACAGGGTAACTGGAAACACCATATATTTT. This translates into CASSLDRVTGNTIYF.

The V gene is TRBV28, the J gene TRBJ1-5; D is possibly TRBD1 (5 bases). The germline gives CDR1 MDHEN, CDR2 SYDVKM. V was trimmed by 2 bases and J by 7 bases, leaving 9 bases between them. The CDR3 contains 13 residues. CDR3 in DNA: TGTGCCAGCAGTTTACAGGGTAGACAGCCCCAGCATTTT. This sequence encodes CASSLQGRQPQHF.

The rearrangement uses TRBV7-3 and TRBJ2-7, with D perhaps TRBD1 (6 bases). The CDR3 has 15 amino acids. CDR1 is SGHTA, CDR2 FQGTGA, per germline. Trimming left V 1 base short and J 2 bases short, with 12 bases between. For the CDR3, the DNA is TGTGCCAGCAGCTTAATTCTAGGACAGACCTACGAGCAGTACTTC. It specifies CASSLILGQTYEQYF.

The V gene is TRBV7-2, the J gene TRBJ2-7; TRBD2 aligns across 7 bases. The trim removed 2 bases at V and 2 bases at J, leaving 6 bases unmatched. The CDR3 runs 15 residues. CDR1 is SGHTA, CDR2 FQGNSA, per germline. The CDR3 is CASSLWREITYEQYF. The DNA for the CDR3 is TGTGCCAGCAGCTTATGGCGGGAGATCACCTACGAGCAGTACTTC. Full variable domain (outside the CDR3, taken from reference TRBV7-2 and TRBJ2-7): GAGVSQSPSNKVTEKGKDVELRCDPISGHTALYWYRQSLGQGLEFLIYFQGNSAPDKSGLPSDRFSAERTGGSVSTLTIQRTQQEDSAVYLCASSLWREITYEQYFGPGTRLTVT.

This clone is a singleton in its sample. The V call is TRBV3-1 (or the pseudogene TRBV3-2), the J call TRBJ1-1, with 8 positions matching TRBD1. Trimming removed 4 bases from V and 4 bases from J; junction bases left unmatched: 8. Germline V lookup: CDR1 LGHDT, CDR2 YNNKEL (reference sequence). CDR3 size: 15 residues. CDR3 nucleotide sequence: TGTGCCAGCAGCCCCGGACAGGGAGGGGTCACTGAAGCTTTCTTT. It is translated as CASSPGQGGVTEAFF.

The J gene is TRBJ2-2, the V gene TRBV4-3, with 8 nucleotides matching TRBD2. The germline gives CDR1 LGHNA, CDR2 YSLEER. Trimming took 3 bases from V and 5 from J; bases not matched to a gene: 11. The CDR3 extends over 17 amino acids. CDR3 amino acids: CASSHTGRGRGTGELFF. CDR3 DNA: TGCGCCAGCAGCCATACCGGGAGGGGGAGAGGGACCGGGGAGCTGTTTTTT.

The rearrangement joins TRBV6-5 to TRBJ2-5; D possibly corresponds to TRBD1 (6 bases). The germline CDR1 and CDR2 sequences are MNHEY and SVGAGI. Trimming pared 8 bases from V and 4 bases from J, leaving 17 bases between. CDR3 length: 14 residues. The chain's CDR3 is CASAGTGMGETQYF. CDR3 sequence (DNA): TGTGCCAGCGCGGGCACAGGGATGGGAGAGACCCAGTACTTC.

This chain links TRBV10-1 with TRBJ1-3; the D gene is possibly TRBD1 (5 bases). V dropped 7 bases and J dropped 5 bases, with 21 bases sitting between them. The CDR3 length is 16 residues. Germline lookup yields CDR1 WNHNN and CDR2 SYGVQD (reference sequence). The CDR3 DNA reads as TGCGCCAGCATCTCCCTCCGGAGGGGAGCGAGAAACACCATATATTTT. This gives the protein CASISLRRGARNTIYF.

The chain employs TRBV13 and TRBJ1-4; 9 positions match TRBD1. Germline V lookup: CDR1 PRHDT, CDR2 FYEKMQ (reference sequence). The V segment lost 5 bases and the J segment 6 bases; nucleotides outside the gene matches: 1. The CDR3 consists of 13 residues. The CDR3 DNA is TGTGCCAGCAGCCGGACAGGGGATGAAAAACTGTTTTTT. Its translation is CASSRTGDEKLFF. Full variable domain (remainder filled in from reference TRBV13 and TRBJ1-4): AAGVIQSPRHLIKEKRETATLKCYPIPRHDTVYWYQQGPGQDPQFLISFYEKMQSDKGSIPDRFSAQQFSDYHSELNMSSLELGDSALYFCASSRTGDEKLFFGSGTQLSVL.

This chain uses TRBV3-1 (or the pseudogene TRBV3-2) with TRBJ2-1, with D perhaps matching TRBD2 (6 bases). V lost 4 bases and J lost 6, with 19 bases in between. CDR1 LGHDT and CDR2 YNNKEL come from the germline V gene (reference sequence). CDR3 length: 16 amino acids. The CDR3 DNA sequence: TGTGCCAGCAGCCTTCGGGCGGGACCCATAGGCAATGAGCAGTTCTTC. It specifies CASSLRAGPIGNEQFF.

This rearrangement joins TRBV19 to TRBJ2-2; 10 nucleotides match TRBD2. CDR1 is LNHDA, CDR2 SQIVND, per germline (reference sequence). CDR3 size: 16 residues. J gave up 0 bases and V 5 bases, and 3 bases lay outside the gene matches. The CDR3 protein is CASSLAGGPNTGELFF. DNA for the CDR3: TGTGCCAGTAGTTTAGCGGGAGGCCCGAACACCGGGGAGCTGTTTTTT.

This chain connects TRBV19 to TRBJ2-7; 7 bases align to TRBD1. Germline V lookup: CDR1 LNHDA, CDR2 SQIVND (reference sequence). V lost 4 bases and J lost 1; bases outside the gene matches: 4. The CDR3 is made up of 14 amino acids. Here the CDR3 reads CASSTRQGSYEQYF. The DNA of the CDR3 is TGTGCCAGTAGTACCCGACAGGGTTCCTACGAGCAGTACTTC.

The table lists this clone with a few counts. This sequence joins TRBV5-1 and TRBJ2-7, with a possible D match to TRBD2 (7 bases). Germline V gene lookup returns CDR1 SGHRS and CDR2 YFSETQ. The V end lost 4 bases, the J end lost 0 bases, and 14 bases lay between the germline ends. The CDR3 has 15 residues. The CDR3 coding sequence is TGCGCCAGCAGCCGGGGGGCAGGGAGCTCCTACGAGCAGTACTTC. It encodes CASSRGAGSSYEQYF.

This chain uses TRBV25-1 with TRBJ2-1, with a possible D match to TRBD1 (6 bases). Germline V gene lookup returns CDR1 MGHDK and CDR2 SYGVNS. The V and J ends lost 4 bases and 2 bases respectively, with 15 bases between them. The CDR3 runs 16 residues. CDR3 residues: CASSGHRVGAYNEQFF. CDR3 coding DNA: TGTGCCAGCAGTGGACACAGGGTGGGGGCCTACAATGAGCAGTTCTTC.

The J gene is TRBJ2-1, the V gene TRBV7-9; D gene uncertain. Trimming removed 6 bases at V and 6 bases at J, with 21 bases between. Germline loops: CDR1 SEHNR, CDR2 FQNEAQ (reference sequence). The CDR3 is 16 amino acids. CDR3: CASSSVLRDFGNEQFF. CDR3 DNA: TGTGCCAGCAGTTCGGTTCTGCGCGACTTCGGCAATGAGCAGTTCTTC. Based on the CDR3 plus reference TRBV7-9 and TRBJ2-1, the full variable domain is DTGVSQNPRHKITKRGQNVTFRCDPISEHNRLYWYRQTLGQGPEFLTYFQNEAQLEKSRLLSDRFSAERPKGSFSTLEIQRTEQGDSAMYLCASSSVLRDFGNEQFFGPGTRLTVL.

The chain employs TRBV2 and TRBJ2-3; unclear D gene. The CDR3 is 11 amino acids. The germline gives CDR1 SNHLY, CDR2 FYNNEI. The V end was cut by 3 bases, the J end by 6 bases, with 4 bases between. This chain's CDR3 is CASSEADTQYF. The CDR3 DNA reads TGTGCCAGCAGTGAGGCTGATACGCAGTATTTT.